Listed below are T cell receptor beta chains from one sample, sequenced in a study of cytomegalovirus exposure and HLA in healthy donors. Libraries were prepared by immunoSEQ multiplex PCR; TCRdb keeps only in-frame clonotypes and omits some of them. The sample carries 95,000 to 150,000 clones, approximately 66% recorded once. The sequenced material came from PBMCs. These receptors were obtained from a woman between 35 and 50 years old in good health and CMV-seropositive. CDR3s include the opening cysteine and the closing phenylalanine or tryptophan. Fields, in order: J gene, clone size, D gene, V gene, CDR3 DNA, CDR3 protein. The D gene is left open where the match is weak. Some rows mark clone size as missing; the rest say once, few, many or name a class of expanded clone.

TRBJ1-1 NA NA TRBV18 TGTGCCAGCTCACCTTCGGGGTTGGCCACTGAAGCTTTCTTT CASSPSGLATEAFF
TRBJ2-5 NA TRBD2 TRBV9 TGTGCCAGCAGCTCTAGAGGGCTAGCGGGCTTAATGGAGACCCAGTACTTC CASSSRGLAGLMETQYF
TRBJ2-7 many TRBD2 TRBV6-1 TGTGCCAGCAGTGAATCAGCGGGGCAGTCAGGCGAGCAGTACTTC CASSESAGQSGEQYF
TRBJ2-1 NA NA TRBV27 TGTGCCAGCAGTTTGGGACTCTCCACATACAATGAGCAGTTCTTC CASSLGLSTYNEQFF
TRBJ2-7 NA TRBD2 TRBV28 TGTGCCAGCACCCCGGGACTAGTCTACTCCTACGAGCAGTACTTC CASTPGLVYSYEQYF
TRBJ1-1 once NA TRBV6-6 TGTGCCAGCAGTACAGGGCTTGCGGCTTTGAACACTGAAGCTTTCTTT CASSTGLAALNTEAFF
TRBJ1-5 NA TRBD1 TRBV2 TGTGCCAGCAGGGACAGGGGGCGGGACAATCAGCCCCAGCATTTT CASRDRGRDNQPQHF
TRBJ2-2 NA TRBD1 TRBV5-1 TGCGCCAGCAGCTTACGTACAGGGGGCCCGAACACCGGGGAGCTGTTTTTT CASSLRTGGPNTGELFF
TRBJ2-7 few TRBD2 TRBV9 TGTGCCAGCAGCGACAGCGGGGGGTGGCAGTACTTC CASSDSGGWQYF
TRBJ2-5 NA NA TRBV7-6 TGTGCCAGCAGCACCCGGGGACACCTGGGGTCAGGGACCCAGTACTTC CASSTRGHLGSGTQYF
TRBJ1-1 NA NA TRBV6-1 TGTGCCAGCAGTGACAGGGTGAGGAGTGAAGCTTTCTTT CASSDRVRSEAFF
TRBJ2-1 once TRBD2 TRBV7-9 TGTGCCAGCAGTTTACTAGCGGGAGATACCTATGAGCAGTTCTTC CASSLLAGDTYEQFF
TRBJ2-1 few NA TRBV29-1 TGCAGCGTGAGAGGAGGGAGCACCTACAATGAGCAGTTCTTC CSVRGGSTYNEQFF
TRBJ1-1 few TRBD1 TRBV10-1 TGCGCCAGCAGTCAAGGGACAGGCAGACGGGCTTTCTTT CASSQGTGRRAFF
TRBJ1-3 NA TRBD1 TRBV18 TGTGCCAGCTCGCCCACCCACAGGGGTGGAAACACCATATATTTT CASSPTHRGGNTIYF